Listed below are T cell receptor beta chains from one sample, sequenced in a study of cytomegalovirus exposure and HLA in healthy donors. Data came from immunoSEQ multiplex PCR; TCRdb stores just in-frame clones and leaves some out. The data contain around 150,000 clones, about four fifths of them seen just once; the ten biggest clones take up roughly 4.3%. The specimen sequenced was PBMCs. Receptors were obtained from a man aged 45-65 years in good health and CMV-seropositive. The CDR3 runs from the conserved cysteine through the conserved F or W. The D gene is left open where the match is weak. Rows give clone size only sometimes, using once, few, many, or a class for an expanded clone.

v_gene	j_gene	d_gene	abundance	CDR3aa	CDR3nt
TRBV5-4	TRBJ2-5	NA	NA	CASSLRGETQYF	TGTGCCAGCAGCTTGAGAGGGGAGACCCAGTACTTC
TRBV29-1	TRBJ2-1	TRBD1	NA	CSVEARDRSEVEFF	TGCAGCGTTGAAGCCCGGGACAGGTCCGAGGTGGAGTTCTTC
TRBV27	TRBJ2-2	NA	NA	CASSLSGSGAGELFF	TGTGCCAGCAGTTTATCGGGTTCAGGGGCCGGGGAGCTGTTTTTT
TRBV5-1	TRBJ1-1	NA	NA	CASSLAWQNTEAFF	TGCGCCAGCAGCTTGGCATGGCAGAACACTGAAGCTTTCTTT
TRBV19	TRBJ2-3	NA	NA	CASSTNAQGGDTQYF	TGTGCCAGTAGTACCAACGCCCAGGGGGGTGATACGCAGTATTTT
TRBV6-6	TRBJ2-3	TRBD1	NA	CASSPGGAGTDTQYF	TGTGCCAGCAGCCCAGGGGGCGCCGGCACAGATACGCAGTATTTT
TRBV5-1	TRBJ1-1	TRBD1	once	CASSWDRVNTEAFF	TGCGCCAGCAGCTGGGACAGGGTGAACACTGAAGCTTTCTTT
TRBV4-2	TRBJ2-7	TRBD2	NA	CASSPQPLTSGRPLGEQYF	TGTGCCAGCAGCCCCCAACCACTGACTAGCGGGAGACCCCTCGGCGAGCAGTACTTC
TRBV4-1	TRBJ2-5	TRBD1	NA	CASSARDRGQETQYF	TGCGCCAGCAGCGCCCGGGACAGGGGGCAAGAGACCCAGTACTTC
TRBV2	TRBJ1-1	NA	once	CASSLMGGGNTEAFF	TGTGCCAGCAGCCTTATGGGGGGGGGTAACACTGAAGCTTTCTTT
TRBV18	TRBJ2-2	NA	NA	CASSPWGQNTGELFF	TGTGCCAGCTCACCCTGGGGACAGAACACCGGGGAGCTGTTTTTT
TRBV6-1	TRBJ2-2	NA	NA	CASRETVLTGGELFF	TGTGCCAGCAGAGAGACGGTTCTCACGGGCGGGGAGCTGTTTTTT
TRBV15	TRBJ2-4	TRBD1	few	CATSPGQGWNIQYF	TGTGCCACCAGCCCCGGACAGGGATGGAACATTCAGTACTTC
TRBV30	TRBJ2-3	NA	NA	CAWSGWVGGIDTQYF	TGTGCCTGGAGTGGATGGGTAGGGGGTATAGATACGCAGTATTTT
TRBV7-6	TRBJ2-1	NA	NA	CASSSIAPFSSYNEQFF	TGTGCCAGCAGCTCAATTGCCCCGTTTAGCTCCTACAATGAGCAGTTCTTC
TRBV13	TRBJ2-1	TRBD1	NA	CASSLGQQGYYNEQFF	TGTGCCAGCAGCTTAGGCCAACAGGGGTATTACAATGAGCAGTTCTTC
TRBV7-2	TRBJ2-7	NA	NA	CASTPPGVSYEQYF	TGTGCCAGCACCCCTCCCGGGGTGTCCTACGAGCAGTACTTC
TRBV5-5	TRBJ2-2	NA	NA	CASSLDGTGELFF	TGTGCCAGCAGCTTGGACGGTACCGGGGAGCTGTTTTTT
TRBV7-9	TRBJ1-2	NA	NA	CASSLSRGTPNYGYTF	TGTGCCAGCAGCCTGAGTCGGGGGACCCCTAACTATGGCTACACCTTC
TRBV4-2	TRBJ2-3	TRBD1	NA	CASSQAGTGASDTQYF	TGTGCCAGCAGCCAAGCTGGGACAGGGGCTTCAGATACGCAGTATTTT
TRBV6-1	TRBJ1-5	NA	NA	CASSEMAASNQPQHF	TGTGCCAGCAGTGAAATGGCTGCTAGCAATCAGCCCCAGCATTTT
TRBV29-1	TRBJ2-2	NA	NA	CSVSSGSRDTGELFF	TGCAGCGTTTCTTCTGGAAGTCGGGACACCGGGGAGCTGTTTTTT
TRBV6-6	TRBJ1-2	TRBD1	NA	CASSYPTGHESYGYTF	TGTGCCAGCAGTTATCCGACAGGGCATGAGAGCTATGGCTACACCTTC
TRBV18	TRBJ1-1	NA	once	CASSPPHRRNTEAFF	TGTGCCAGCTCACCACCCCACAGGAGAAACACTGAAGCTTTCTTT
TRBV28	TRBJ1-1	NA	NA	CASSLFDGDTEAFF	TGTGCCAGCAGTTTATTCGACGGGGACACTGAAGCTTTCTTT
TRBV15	TRBJ2-7	TRBD1	NA	CATSRDLGQGFSYEQYF	TGTGCCACCAGCAGAGATCTGGGACAGGGATTCTCCTACGAGCAGTACTTC
TRBV28	TRBJ2-7	TRBD1	NA	CASSFRIGTGNYEQYF	TGTGCCAGCAGTTTTAGGATCGGGACAGGAAACTACGAGCAGTACTTC
TRBV9	TRBJ2-3	TRBD2	few	CASSVVGLADTQYF	TGTGCCAGCAGCGTAGTGGGACTAGCGGATACGCAGTATTTT
TRBV19	TRBJ1-1	NA	once	CASIISPTEQYTEAFF	TGTGCCAGTATAATAAGCCCGACAGAGCAATACACTGAAGCTTTCTTT
TRBV5-1	TRBJ1-3	NA	few	CASSLGQPSGNTIYF	TGCGCCAGCAGCCTCGGACAGCCCTCTGGAAACACCATATATTTT
TRBV5-6	TRBJ2-7	NA	NA	CASSVDWSSYEQYF	TGTGCCAGCAGCGTGGACTGGAGCTCCTACGAGCAGTACTTC
TRBV7-9	TRBJ2-3	NA	NA	CASSLTALSTDTQYF	TGTGCCAGCAGCCTTACAGCTCTAAGCACAGATACGCAGTATTTT
TRBV2	TRBJ2-7	TRBD1	few	CASSKTDRISYEQYF	TGTGCCAGCAGCAAGACGGACAGGATTTCCTACGAGCAGTACTTC
TRBV7-2	TRBJ2-7	NA	NA	CASSPGYEQYF	TGTGCCAGCAGCCCGGGGTACGAGCAGTACTTC
TRBV5-6	TRBJ2-7	TRBD1	NA	CASSFGTDSYEQYF	TGTGCCAGCAGCTTCGGGACAGATTCCTACGAGCAGTACTTC
TRBV28	TRBJ2-7	TRBD1	NA	CASSPGTGGPYEQYF	TGTGCCAGCAGCCCCGGGACAGGGGGTCCCTACGAGCAGTACTTC